A selection of T cell receptor delta chains follows, all from one sample in a study of gamma-delta chains in newborns, infants, children. TCRdb processed the reads again with the CATT caller. The table has about 4,000 delta-chain clones, around 4.5% seen once. The sequencing input was blood. These receptors came from a child who was a newborn, infant or young child, either healthy, febrile or measles-vaccinated (not recorded which). The CDR3 runs from the conserved cysteine through the conserved F or W. The order of the fields is V gene, clone size, D gene, J gene, CDR3 DNA, CDR3 protein. D genes are given only for firm matches. Rows give clone size only sometimes, using once, few, many, or a class for an expanded clone.

>TRDV2|large|TRDD3|TRDJ1
TGTGCCTGTGATGCGCTGGGGGATAATAAAACCGATAAACTCATCTTT
CACDALGDNKTDKLIF
>TRDV2|large|TRDD3|TRDJ1
TGTGCCTGTGACGCCCTGGGGGATACTAGGTACACCGATAAACTCATCTTT
CACDALGDTRYTDKLIF
>TRDV2|-|TRDD3|TRDJ3
TGTGCCTGTGACGTACTGGGGATTGGAAGCTCCTGGGACACCCGACAGATGTTTTTC
CACDVLGIGSSWDTRQMFF
>TRDV2|medium-sized|TRDD3|TRDJ1
TGTGCCTGTGACACCGTTGTAATGGGGGATACGCGGGGGGTCGATAAACTCATCTTT
CACDTVVMGDTRGVDKLIF
>TRDV2|-|TRDD3|TRDJ1
TGCGCCTGTGAAACGATTACTGGGGGATACGCGGGAGACACCGATAAACTCATCTTT
CACETITGGYAGDTDKLIF
>TRDV2|-|TRDD3|TRDJ1
TGTGCCTGTGACATCCTACTGGGGGATACGCGGTCCAACACCGATAAACTCATCTTT
CACDILLGDTRSNTDKLIF
>TRDV1|few|-|TRDJ1
TGTGCTCTTGGGGAATGGGGGGACCGGTCGTACACCGATAAACTCATCTTT
CALGEWGDRSYTDKLIF
>TRDV2|-|-|TRDJ1
TGTGCCTGTGACACCGTCGGGGGAGAGTACACCGATAAACTCATCTTT
CACDTVGGEYTDKLIF
>TRAV29/DV5|medium-sized|TRDD3|TRDJ1
TGTGCAGCAAGTACCCTTGGGGTACCCCTCTGGGGGATTAACACCGATAAACTCATCTTT
CAASTLGVPLWGINTDKLIF
>TRDV2|few|TRDD3|TRDJ1
TGTGCCTGTGACCCTCTTACTGGGGGATACGAGGTCGATAAACTCATCTTT
CACDPLTGGYEVDKLIF
>TRDV2|medium-sized|-|TRDJ1
TGTGCCTGTGACCAAGTTTCCTTGCCGCGGGGCCAGTACACCGATAAACTCATCTTT
CACDQVSLPRGQYTDKLIF
>TRDV2|medium-sized|TRDD3|TRDJ3
TGTGCCTGTGACACAGTACTGGGGGATACGTATTCCTGGGACACCCGACAGATGTTTTTC
CACDTVLGDTYSWDTRQMFF
>TRDV2|medium-sized|-|TRDJ1
TGTGCCTGTGACACCGTTGCACCCCCCGCCGATAAACTCATCTTT
CACDTVAPPADKLIF
>TRDV2|few|-|TRDJ1
TGTGCCTGTGACCCTCTTGGGGAACGAGACGATAAACTCACCTTT
CACDPLGERDDKLTF
>TRDV2|-|TRDD3|TRDJ3
TGTGCCCGTGACAAAGCGGCTGGGGGTCAAAGCTCCTGGGACACCCGACAGGTGTTTTTC
CARDKAAGGQSSWDTRQVFF
>TRDV2|-|TRDD3|TRDJ3
TGTGCCTGTGACACCGGCTGGGGGATACGTGGCTGGGACACCCGACAGATGTTTTTC
CACDTGWGIRGWDTRQMFF
>TRDV2|medium-sized|TRDD3|TRDJ1
TGTGCCTGTGACACCGTGGGGGATACGAAGACCGATAAACTCATCTTT
CACDTVGDTKTDKLIF
>TRDV2|medium-sized|TRDD3|TRDJ1
TGTGCCTGTGACACTGTTGCAGCTGGGGGTCCACCCAACACCGATAAACTCATCTTT
CACDTVAAGGPPNTDKLIF
>TRDV2|medium-sized|-|TRDJ1
TGTGCCTGTGACACCCTCGTCACGGGGGAGTCCACCGATAAACTCATCTTT
CACDTLVTGESTDKLIF
>TRDV2|medium-sized|TRDD3|TRDJ3
TGTGCCTGTGACACCGGGGGATCCTCCTGGGACACCCGACAGATGTTTTTC
CACDTGGSSWDTRQMFF
>TRDV2|medium-sized|TRDD3|TRDJ3
TGTGCCTGTGACTTTCTGGGGGACGACACCCGACAGATGTTTTTC
CACDFLGDDTRQMFF
>TRDV2|medium-sized|TRDD3|TRDJ1
TGTGCCTGTGACGCGCTGGGGGAACTACGGGAGTACACCGATAAACTCATCTTT
CACDALGELREYTDKLIF
>TRDV2|few|TRDD3|TRDJ3
TGTGCCTGTGACAGCGTACTGGGGGACCCTAAACCGAGCTCCTGGGACACCCGACAGATGTTTTTC
CACDSVLGDPKPSSWDTRQMFF
>TRDV2|medium-sized|TRDD3|TRDJ1
TGTGCCTGTGACACCGTGGGGCCCAAACTGGGGGATAACACCGATAAACTCATCTTT
CACDTVGPKLGDNTDKLIF
>TRDV2|-|-|TRDJ3
TGTGCCTGTGACACCGCGAGCTCCGGGGCAAGCTCCTGGGACACCCGACAGATGTTTTTC
CACDTASSGASSWDTRQMFF
>TRDV2|medium-sized|TRDD3|TRDJ1
TGTGCCTGTGACACCCTAACTGGGGGATACGCACACCTTCCCCGTGGGGTATCGACGCTGCCTGATAAACTCATCTTT
CACDTLTGGYAHLPRGVSTLPDKLIF
>TRDV2|medium-sized|TRDD3|TRDJ3
TGTGCCTGTGACACCGCGGGATACAGTTCCTGGGACACCCGACAGATGTTTTTC
CACDTAGYSSWDTRQMFF